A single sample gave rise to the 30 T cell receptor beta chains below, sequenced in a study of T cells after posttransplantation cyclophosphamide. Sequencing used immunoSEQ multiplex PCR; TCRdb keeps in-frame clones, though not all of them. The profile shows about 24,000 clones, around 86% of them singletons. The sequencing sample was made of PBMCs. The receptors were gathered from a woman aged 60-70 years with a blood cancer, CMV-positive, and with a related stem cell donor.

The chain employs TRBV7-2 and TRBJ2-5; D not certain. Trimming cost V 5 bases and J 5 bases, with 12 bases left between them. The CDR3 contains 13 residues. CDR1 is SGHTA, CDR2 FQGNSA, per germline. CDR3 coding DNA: TGTGCCAGCAGCCCTGTGTCGTCGGAGACCCAGTACTTC. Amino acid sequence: CASSPVSSETQYF.

CDR3 amino acids: CASRVRDSGYTF. As DNA, the CDR3 is TGTGCCAGTAGGGTCCGGGACTCTGGCTACACCTTC. This rearrangement joins TRBV19 to TRBJ1-2; D is perhaps TRBD1 (5 bases). The CDR3 contains 12 residues. Germline V gene data show CDR1 as LNHDA and CDR2 as SQIVND (reference sequence). The V end lost 6 bases, the J end lost 7 bases, and 12 bases lay between the germline ends.

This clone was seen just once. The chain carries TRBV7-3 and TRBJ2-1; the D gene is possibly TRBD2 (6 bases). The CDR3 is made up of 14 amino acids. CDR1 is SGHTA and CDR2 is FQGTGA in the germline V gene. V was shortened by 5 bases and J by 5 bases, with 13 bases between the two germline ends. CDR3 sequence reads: CASSLLAIHNEQFF. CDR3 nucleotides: TGTGCCAGCAGCCTACTAGCAATTCACAATGAGCAGTTCTTC.

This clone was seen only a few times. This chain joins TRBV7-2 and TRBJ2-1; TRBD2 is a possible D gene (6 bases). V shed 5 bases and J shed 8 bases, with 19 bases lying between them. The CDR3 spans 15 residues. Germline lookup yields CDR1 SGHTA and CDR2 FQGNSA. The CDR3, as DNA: TGTGCCAGCAGCCAGGGACTGACGACCCGCTATGAGCAGTTCTTC. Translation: CASSQGLTTRYEQFF.

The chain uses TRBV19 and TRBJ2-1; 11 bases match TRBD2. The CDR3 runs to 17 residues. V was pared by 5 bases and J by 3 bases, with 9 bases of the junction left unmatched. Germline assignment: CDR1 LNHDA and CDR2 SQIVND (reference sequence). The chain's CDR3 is CASSPSPGTSGYNEQFF. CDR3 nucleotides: TGTGCCAGTAGTCCCTCCCCCGGGACTAGCGGCTACAATGAGCAGTTCTTC.

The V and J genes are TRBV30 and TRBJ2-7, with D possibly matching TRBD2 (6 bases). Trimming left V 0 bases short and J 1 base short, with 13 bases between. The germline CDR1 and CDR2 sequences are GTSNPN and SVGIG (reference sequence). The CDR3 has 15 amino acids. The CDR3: CAWSVRGSGSYEQYF. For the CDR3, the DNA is TGTGCCTGGAGTGTGCGAGGGAGCGGGTCCTACGAGCAGTACTTC.

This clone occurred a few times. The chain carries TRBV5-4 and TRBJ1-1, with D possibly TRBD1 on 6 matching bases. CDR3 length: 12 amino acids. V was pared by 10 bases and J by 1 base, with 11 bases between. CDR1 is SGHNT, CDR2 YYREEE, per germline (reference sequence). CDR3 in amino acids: CAEGGRNTEAFF. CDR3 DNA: TGTGCCGAGGGGGGGAGGAACACTGAAGCTTTCTTT.

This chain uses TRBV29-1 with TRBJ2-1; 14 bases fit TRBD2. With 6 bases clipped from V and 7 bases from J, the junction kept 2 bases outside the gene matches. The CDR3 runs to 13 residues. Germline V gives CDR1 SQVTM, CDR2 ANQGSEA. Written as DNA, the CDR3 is TGCAGCGTGAGGACTAGCGGGGGGAATGAGCAGTTCTTC. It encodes CSVRTSGGNEQFF.

This CDR3 reads CASSLHNEQFF. The DNA of the CDR3 is TGTGCCAGCTCACTACACAATGAGCAGTTCTTC. The chain has TRBV7-6 and TRBJ2-1; D is ambiguous. Germline V gene lookup returns CDR1 SGHVS and CDR2 FNYEAQ. V shed 8 bases and J shed 5 bases, with 7 bases lying between them. The CDR3 is 11 amino acids.

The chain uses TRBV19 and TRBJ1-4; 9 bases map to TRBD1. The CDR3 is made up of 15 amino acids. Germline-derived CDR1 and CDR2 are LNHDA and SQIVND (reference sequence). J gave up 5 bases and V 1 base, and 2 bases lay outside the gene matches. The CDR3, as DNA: TGTGCCAGTAGTATAGCACAGGGGGCCAATGAAAAACTGTTTTTT. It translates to CASSIAQGANEKLFF.

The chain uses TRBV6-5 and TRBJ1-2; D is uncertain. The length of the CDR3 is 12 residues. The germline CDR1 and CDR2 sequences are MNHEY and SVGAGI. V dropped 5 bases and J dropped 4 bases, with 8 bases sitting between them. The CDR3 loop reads CASSGGFYGYTF. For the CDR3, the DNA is TGTGCCAGCAGTGGCGGATTCTATGGCTACACCTTC.

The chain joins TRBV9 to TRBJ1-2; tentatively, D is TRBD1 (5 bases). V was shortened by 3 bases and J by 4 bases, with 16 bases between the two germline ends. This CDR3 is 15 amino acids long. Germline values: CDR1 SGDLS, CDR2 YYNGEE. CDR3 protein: CASSARADTFYGYTF. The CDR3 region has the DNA TGTGCCAGCAGCGCAAGGGCGGACACTTTCTATGGCTACACCTTC.

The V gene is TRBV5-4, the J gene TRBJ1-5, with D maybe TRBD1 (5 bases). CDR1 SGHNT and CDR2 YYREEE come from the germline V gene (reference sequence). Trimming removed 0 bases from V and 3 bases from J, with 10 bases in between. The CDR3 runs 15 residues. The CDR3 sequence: CASSLGGGSNQPQHF. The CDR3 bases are TGTGCCAGCAGCTTGGGGGGCGGATCCAATCAGCCCCAGCATTTT.

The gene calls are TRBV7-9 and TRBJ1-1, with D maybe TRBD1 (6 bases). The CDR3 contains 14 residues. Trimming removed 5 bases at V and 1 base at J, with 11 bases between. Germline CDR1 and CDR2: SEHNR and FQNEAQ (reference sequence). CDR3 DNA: TGTGCCAGCAGCCAAGGGACACAGAACACTGAAGCTTTCTTT. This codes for CASSQGTQNTEAFF.

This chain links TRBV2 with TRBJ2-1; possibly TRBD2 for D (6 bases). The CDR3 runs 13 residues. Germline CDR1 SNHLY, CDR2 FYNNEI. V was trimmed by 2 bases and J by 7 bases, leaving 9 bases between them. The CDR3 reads CASSEQGGNEQFF. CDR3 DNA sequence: TGTGCCAGCAGTGAACAGGGAGGAAATGAGCAGTTCTTC.

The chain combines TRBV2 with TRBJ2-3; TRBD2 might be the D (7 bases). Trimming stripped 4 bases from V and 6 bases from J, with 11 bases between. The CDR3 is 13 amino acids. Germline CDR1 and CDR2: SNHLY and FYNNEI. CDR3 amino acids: CASSVQGGDTQYF. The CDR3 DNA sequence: TGTGCCAGCAGTGTACAGGGAGGGGATACGCAGTATTTT.

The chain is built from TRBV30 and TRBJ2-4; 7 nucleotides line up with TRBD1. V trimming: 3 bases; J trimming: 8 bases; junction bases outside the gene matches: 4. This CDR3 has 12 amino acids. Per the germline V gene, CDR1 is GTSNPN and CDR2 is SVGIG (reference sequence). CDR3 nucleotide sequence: TGTGCCTGGAGAAGGGGGCCTGACATTCAGTACTTC. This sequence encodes CAWRRGPDIQYF.

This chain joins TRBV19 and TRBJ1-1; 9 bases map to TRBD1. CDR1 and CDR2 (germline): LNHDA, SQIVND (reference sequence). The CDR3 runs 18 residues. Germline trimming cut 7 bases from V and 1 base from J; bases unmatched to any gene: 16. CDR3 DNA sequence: TGTGCCAGTATCGCTGACAGGGGGACGAGGAGGAAGAACACTGAAGCTTTCTTT. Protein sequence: CASIADRGTRRKNTEAFF.

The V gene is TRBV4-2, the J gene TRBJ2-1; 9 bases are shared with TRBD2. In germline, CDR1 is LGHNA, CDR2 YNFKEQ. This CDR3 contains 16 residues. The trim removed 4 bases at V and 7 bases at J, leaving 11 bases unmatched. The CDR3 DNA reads TGTGCCAGCAGCCGGGCGGCGGGAGGGATGGGGAATGAGCAGTTCTTC. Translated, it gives CASSRAAGGMGNEQFF.

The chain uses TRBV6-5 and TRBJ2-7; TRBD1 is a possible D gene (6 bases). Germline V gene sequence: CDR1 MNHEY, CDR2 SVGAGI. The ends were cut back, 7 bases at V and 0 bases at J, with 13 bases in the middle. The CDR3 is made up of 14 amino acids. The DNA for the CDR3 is TGTGCCAGCAAAAAACAGGGAACCTCCTACGAGCAGTACTTC. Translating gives CASKKQGTSYEQYF.

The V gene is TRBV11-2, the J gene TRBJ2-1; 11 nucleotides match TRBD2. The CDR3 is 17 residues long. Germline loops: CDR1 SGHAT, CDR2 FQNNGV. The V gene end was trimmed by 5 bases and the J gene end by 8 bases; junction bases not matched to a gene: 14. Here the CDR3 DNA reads TGTGCCAGCAGCGGCCGCCGAACTAGCGGGAGATCGGATGAGCAGTTCTTC. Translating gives CASSGRRTSGRSDEQFF.

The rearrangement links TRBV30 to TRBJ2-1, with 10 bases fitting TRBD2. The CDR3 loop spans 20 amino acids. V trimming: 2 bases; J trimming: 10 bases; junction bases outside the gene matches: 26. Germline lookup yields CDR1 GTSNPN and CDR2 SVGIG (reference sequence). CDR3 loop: CAWSKLYTRGAGGRAGEQFF. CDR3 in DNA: TGTGCCTGGAGTAAACTTTATACCAGGGGAGCGGGGGGGAGGGCCGGAGAGCAGTTCTTC.

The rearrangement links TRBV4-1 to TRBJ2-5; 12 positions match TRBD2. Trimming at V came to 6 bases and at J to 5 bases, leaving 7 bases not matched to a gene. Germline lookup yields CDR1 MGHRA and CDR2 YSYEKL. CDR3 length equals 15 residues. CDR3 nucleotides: TGCGCCAGCAGACCAAGACTAGCGGGAGTGGAGACCCAGTACTTC. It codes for CASRPRLAGVETQYF.

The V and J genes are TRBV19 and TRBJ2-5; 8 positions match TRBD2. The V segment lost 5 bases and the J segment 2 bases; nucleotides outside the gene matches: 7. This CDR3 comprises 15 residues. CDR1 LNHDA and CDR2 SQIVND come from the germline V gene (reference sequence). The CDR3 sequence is CASSPAGRVQETQYF. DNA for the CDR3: TGTGCCAGTAGTCCCGCCGGGAGGGTACAAGAGACCCAGTACTTC.

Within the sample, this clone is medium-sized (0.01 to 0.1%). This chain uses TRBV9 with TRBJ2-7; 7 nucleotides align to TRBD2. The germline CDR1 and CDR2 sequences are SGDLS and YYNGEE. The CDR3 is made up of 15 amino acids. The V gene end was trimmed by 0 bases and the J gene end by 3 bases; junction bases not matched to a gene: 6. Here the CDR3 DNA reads TGTGCCAGCAGCGTAGCCAGCGGGGATAACTACGAGCAGTACTTC. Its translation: CASSVASGDNYEQYF.

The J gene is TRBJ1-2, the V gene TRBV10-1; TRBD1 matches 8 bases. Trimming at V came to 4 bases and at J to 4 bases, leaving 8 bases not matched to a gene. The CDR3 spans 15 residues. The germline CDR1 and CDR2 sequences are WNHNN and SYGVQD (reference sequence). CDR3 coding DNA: TGCGCCAGCAGTGCCCAACGACAGGGGAGCTATGGCTACACCTTC. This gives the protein CASSAQRQGSYGYTF.

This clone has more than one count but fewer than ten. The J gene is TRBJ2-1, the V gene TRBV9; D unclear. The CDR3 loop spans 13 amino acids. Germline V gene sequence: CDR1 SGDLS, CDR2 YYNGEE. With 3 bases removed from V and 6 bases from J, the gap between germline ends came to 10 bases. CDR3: CASSGSLGNEQFF. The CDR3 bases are TGTGCCAGCAGCGGGTCGCTAGGCAATGAGCAGTTCTTC.

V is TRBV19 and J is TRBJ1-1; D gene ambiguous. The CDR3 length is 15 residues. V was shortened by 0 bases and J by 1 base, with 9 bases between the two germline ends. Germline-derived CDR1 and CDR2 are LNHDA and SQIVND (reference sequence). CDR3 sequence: CASSIDPQANTEAFF. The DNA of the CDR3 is TGTGCCAGTAGTATAGACCCCCAGGCGAACACTGAAGCTTTCTTT.

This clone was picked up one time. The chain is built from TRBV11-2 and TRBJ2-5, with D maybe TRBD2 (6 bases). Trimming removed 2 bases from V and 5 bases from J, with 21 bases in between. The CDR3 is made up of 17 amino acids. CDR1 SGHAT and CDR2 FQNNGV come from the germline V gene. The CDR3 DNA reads TGTGCCAGCAGCTTAAAACCCGGGACTCAACTGTCGGAGACCCAGTACTTC. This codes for CASSLKPGTQLSETQYF. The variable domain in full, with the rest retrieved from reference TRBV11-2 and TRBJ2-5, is EAGVAQSPRYKIIEKRQSVAFWCNPISGHATLYWYQQILGQGPKLLIQFQNNGVVDDSQLPKDRFSAERLKGVDSTLKIQPAKLEDSAVYLCASSLKPGTQLSETQYFGPGTRLLVL.

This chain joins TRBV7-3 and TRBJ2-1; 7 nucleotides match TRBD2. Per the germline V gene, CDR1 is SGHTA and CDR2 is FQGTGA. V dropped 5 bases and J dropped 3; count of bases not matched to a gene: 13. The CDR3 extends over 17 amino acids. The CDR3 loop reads CASSPRPSGGDYNEQFF. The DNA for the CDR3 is TGTGCCAGCAGCCCCCGCCCTAGCGGAGGGGACTACAATGAGCAGTTCTTC.